This T cell receptor (beta chain) was documented in a study of graft-versus-host responses after intestinal transplantation. Study-level background: Anti-thymocyte globulin served as induction for all recipients, who then took tacrolimus and steroids for about 3 years.

Germline V gives CDR1 KGHSH, CDR2 LQKENI. Trimming removed 2 bases at V and 4 bases at J, with 6 bases between. The CDR3 has 12 residues. Note on this clone: Antigen specificity is unknown.

Measured with immunoSEQ multiplex PCR; TCRdb has only the in-frame clones, and not every one. The table records about 85,000 clones, roughly 90% of them present only once. The chain carries TRBV18 and TRBJ2-7; no firm D call. The sequence was obtained from a human donor who was the organ donor for an intestinal transplant. The sample consisted of unstimulated CD8+ T cells sorted from spleen or lymph node cells, taken before transplant. The CDR3 DNA reads TGTGCCAGCTCACCAACGCCTTACGAGCAGTACTTC. Its protein is CASSPTPYEQYF.